The 6 T cell receptor beta chains reported below all come from one sample, sequenced in a study of shared clonotypes between healthy human individuals. Naive CD8 cells lacked CD45RO, underwent positive selection for CCR7 and left out terminally differentiated effector memory CD45RA+ cells. Clones were sequenced by immunoSEQ multiplex PCR, and TCRdb holds only the in-frame ones, with some missing. The table includes hundreds of thousands of clones, roughly 98% detected once. The sample taken for sequencing was naive CD8+ T cells sorted from blood. Every receptor here comes from a man aged 25-45 years in good health.

The chain has TRBV5-1 and TRBJ2-4; 10 nucleotides line up with TRBD1. CDR1 is SGHRS, CDR2 YFSETQ, per germline. This CDR3 contains 18 residues. V lost 1 base and J lost 1; bases outside the gene matches: 8. The DNA for the CDR3 is TGCGCCAGCAGCTTGCCCCCGACAGGGGGCTCGGCCAAAAACATTCAGTACTTC. Encoded protein: CASSLPPTGGSAKNIQYF. Combining the CDR3 with reference TRBV5-1 and TRBJ2-4 gives the whole variable domain KAGVTQTPRYLIKTRGQQVTLSCSPISGHRSVSWYQQTPGQGLQFLFEYFSETQRNKGNFPGRFSGRQFSNSRSEMNVSTLELGDSALYLCASSLPPTGGSAKNIQYFGAGTRLSVL.

This clone was seen once. The V gene is TRBV9, the J gene TRBJ2-7; 7 bases agree with TRBD1. V lost 7 bases to trimming and J lost 5 bases; unmatched junction nucleotides: 9. The CDR3 consists of 13 residues. Germline CDR1 and CDR2: SGDLS and YYNGEE. The CDR3 here is CASGYPGQDEQYF. CDR3 coding DNA: TGTGCCAGCGGTTATCCCGGACAGGACGAGCAGTACTTC.

This chain links TRBV4-1 with TRBJ2-5; 8 bases agree with TRBD1. The germline gives CDR1 MGHRA, CDR2 YSYEKL. CDR3 size: 14 residues. The V gene end was trimmed by 2 bases and the J gene end by 4 bases; junction bases not matched to a gene: 3. This CDR3 reads CASSQRQGAETQYF. The CDR3, as DNA: TGCGCCAGCAGCCAAAGGCAGGGGGCAGAGACCCAGTACTTC.

V gene TRBV30 combines with J gene TRBJ2-2; D gene unclear. Between the trimmed V and J ends, which lost 0 bases and 4 bases, there was a span of 9 bases. CDR1 is GTSNPN, CDR2 SVGIG, per germline (reference sequence). The CDR3 is made up of 14 amino acids. CDR3 nucleotide sequence: TGTGCCTGGAGTGTTAGCCTAAGCACCGGGGAGCTGTTTTTT. Amino acids: CAWSVSLSTGELFF.

This clone was counted a single time. The rearrangement joins TRBV21-1 to TRBJ2-7; the table gives TRBD1 as D, unverified against the DNA. TRBV21-1 is termed a pseudogene. The CDR3 length is 15 residues. CDR3 loop: CAGRTTGGFLREQYF. As DNA, the CDR3 is TGTGCCGGACGGACCACAGGGGGTTTTTTGAGGGAGCAGTACTTC.

The chain carries TRBV7-9 and TRBJ2-3, with 10 bases that match TRBD2. V gave up 5 bases and J gave up 3 bases; unmatched junction bases: 8. Germline CDR1 SEHNR, CDR2 FQNEAQ (reference sequence). CDR3 size: 16 residues. The CDR3 sequence: CASSLLAGDGTDTQYF. Written as DNA, the CDR3 is TGTGCCAGCAGCCTTCTAGCGGGAGACGGGACAGATACGCAGTATTTT.